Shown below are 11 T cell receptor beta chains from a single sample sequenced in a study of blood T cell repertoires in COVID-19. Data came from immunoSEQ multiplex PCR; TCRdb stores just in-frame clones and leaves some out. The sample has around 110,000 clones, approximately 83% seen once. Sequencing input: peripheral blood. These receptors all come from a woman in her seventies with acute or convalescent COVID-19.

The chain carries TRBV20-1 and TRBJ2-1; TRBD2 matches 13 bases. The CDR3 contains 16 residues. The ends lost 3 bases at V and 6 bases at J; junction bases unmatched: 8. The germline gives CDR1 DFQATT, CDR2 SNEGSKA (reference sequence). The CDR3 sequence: CSASMYGTSGTNEQFF. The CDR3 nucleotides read TGCAGTGCTAGTATGTATGGGACTAGCGGGACCAATGAGCAGTTCTTC.

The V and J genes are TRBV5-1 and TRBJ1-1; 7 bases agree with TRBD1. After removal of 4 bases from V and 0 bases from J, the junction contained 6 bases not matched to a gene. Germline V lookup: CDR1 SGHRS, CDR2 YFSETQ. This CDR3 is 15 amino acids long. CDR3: CASSQGQAMNTEAFF. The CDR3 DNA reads TGCGCCAGCAGCCAAGGACAGGCAATGAACACTGAAGCTTTCTTT.

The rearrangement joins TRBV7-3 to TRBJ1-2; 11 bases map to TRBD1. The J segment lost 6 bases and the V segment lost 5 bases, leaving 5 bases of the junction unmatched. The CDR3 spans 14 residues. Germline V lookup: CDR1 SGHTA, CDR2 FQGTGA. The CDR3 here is CASSLGTGGDGYTF. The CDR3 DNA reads TGTGCCAGCAGCCTTGGGACAGGGGGTGATGGCTACACCTTC.

The CDR3 nucleotides are TGCGCCAGCAGCCAAGATGGGACAGGAGGGAGAAACACCATATATTTT. It translates to CASSQDGTGGRNTIYF. The V call is TRBV4-1, the J call TRBJ1-3; TRBD1 matches 8 bases. This CDR3 is 16 amino acids long. V shed 0 bases and J 5 bases; nucleotides not matched to a gene: 6. Germline V gives CDR1 MGHRA, CDR2 YSYEKL.

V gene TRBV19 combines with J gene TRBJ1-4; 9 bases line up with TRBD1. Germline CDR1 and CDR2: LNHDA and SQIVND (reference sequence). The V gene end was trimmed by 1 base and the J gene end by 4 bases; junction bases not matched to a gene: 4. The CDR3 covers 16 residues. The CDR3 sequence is CASSIGGTGINEKLFF. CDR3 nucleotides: TGTGCCAGTAGTATAGGCGGGACAGGGATTAATGAAAAACTGTTTTTT.

The DNA of the CDR3 is TGTGCCAGCAGCCGGACAGGATTGAACACCGGGGAGCTGTTTTTT. It specifies CASSRTGLNTGELFF. This sequence joins TRBV7-3 and TRBJ2-2; 7 nucleotides match TRBD1. CDR3 length: 15 residues. V lost 5 bases and J lost 1; bases outside the gene matches: 4. Looked up from germline, CDR1 is SGHTA and CDR2 is FQGTGA.

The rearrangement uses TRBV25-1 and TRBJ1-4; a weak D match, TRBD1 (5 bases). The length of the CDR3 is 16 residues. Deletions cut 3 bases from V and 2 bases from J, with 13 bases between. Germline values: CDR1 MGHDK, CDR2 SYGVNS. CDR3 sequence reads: CASSDGHPVTNEKLFF. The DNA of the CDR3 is TGTGCCAGCAGTGATGGACATCCTGTGACTAATGAAAAACTGTTTTTT.

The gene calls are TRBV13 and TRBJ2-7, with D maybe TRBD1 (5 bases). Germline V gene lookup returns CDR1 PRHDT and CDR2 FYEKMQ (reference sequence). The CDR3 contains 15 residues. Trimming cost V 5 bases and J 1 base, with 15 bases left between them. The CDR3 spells CASSNSRTGSYEQYF. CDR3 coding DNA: TGTGCCAGCAGCAACAGCCGAACAGGTTCCTACGAGCAGTACTTC.

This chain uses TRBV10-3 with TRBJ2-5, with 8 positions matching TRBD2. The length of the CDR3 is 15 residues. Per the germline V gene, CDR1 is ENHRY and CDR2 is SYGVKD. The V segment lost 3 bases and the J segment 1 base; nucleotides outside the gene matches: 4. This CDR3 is CAISESGTSQETQYF. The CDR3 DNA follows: TGTGCCATCAGTGAAAGCGGGACTAGCCAAGAGACCCAGTACTTC.

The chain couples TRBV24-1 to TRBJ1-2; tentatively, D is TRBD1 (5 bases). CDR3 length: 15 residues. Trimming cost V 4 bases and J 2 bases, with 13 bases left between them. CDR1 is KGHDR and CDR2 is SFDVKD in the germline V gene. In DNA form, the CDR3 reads TGTGCCACCAGTGACTCCTCACCAGGGAACTATGGCTACACCTTC. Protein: CATSDSSPGNYGYTF.

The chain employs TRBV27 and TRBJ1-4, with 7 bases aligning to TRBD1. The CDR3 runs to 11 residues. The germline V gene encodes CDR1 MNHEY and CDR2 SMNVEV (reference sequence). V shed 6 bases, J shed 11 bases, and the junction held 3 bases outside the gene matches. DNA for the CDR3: TGTGCCAGCAGCCCAGGGGGGAAACTGTTTTTT. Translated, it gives CASSPGGKLFF.